A selection of T cell receptor beta chains follows, all from one sample in a study of low-dose radiotherapy and immunotherapy resistance in tumors. MiXCR, applied by TCRdb to the reads, yields one record per CDR3 protein. The profile shows 35,000 to 50,000 distinct CDR3 sequences, less than 30% of them singletons. Sequencing was performed on PBMCs, taken after low-dose radiotherapy plus immunotherapy. Receptor source: a male donor with prostate cancer. Each CDR3 is given with its conserved first and last residue. The D gene is left open where the match is weak. Size values are once, few and many counts, or a class for expanded clones, and some rows have none.

CDR3aa: CASSLGRGPSYEQYF
CDR3nt: TGTGCCAGCAGTTTAGGCAGGGGGCCTTCCTACGAGCAGTACTTC
v_gene: TRBV27
d_gene: TRBD1
j_gene: TRBJ2-7
abundance: many

CDR3aa: CSVGVGGLYEQYF
CDR3nt: TGCAGCGTTGGGGTGGGGGGACTCTACGAGCAGTACTTC
v_gene: TRBV29-1
d_gene: -
j_gene: TRBJ2-7
abundance: many

CDR3aa: CASTLRGVRIANYGYTF
CDR3nt: TGTGCCAGTACCCTCCGCGGAGTAAGGATCGCTAACTATGGCTACACCTTC
v_gene: TRBV19
d_gene: -
j_gene: TRBJ1-2
abundance: many

CDR3aa: CASSPGASNTEAFF
CDR3nt: TGTGCCAGCAGTCCAGGTGCCAGTAACACTGAAGCTTTCTTT
v_gene: TRBV7-6
d_gene: -
j_gene: TRBJ1-1
abundance: many

CDR3aa: CASSLTGKTGELFF
CDR3nt: TGTGCCAGCAGCTTAACAGGGAAGACCGGGGAGCTGTTTTTT
v_gene: TRBV7-8
d_gene: -
j_gene: TRBJ2-2
abundance: medium-sized

CDR3aa: CASSTQQASYSNQPQHF
CDR3nt: TGTGCCAGCAGTACCCAACAGGCCTCCTATAGCAATCAGCCCCAGCATTTT
v_gene: TRBV28
d_gene: -
j_gene: TRBJ1-5
abundance: many

CDR3aa: CASSLASGEQFF
CDR3nt: TGTGCCAGCAGCTTAGCCAGTGGTGAGCAGTTCTTC
v_gene: TRBV11-3
d_gene: -
j_gene: TRBJ2-1
abundance: many

CDR3aa: CSASPGPNEQFF
CDR3nt: TGCAGTGCTAGTCCAGGGCCGAATGAGCAGTTCTTC
v_gene: TRBV20-1
d_gene: -
j_gene: TRBJ2-1
abundance: -

CDR3aa: CASSFGGSGELFF
CDR3nt: TGTGCCAGCAGTTTTGGGGGTTCGGGGGAGCTGTTTTTT
v_gene: TRBV28
d_gene: -
j_gene: TRBJ2-2
abundance: -

CDR3aa: CASSVGLVQGEQFF
CDR3nt: TGTGCCAGCAGCGTAGGACTGGTACAGGGTGAGCAGTTCTTC
v_gene: TRBV5-4
d_gene: -
j_gene: TRBJ2-1
abundance: -

CDR3aa: CAWSVVYNEQFF
CDR3nt: TGTGCCTGGAGTGTCGTATACAATGAGCAGTTCTTC
v_gene: TRBV30
d_gene: -
j_gene: TRBJ2-1
abundance: many

CDR3aa: CASSLGLAGVDTQYF
CDR3nt: TGTGCCAGCAGCTTGGGGCTAGCGGGAGTGGATACGCAGTATTTT
v_gene: TRBV5-1
d_gene: TRBD2
j_gene: TRBJ2-3
abundance: many

CDR3aa: CASSLAGRGTNTEAFF
CDR3nt: TGTGCCAGCAGCTTAGCGGGGCGGGGGACGAACACTGAAGCTTTCTTT
v_gene: TRBV7-2
d_gene: -
j_gene: TRBJ1-1
abundance: -

CDR3aa: CASSTWNGGGGEQFF
CDR3nt: TGTGCCAGTAGTACTTGGAATGGGGGCGGAGGTGAGCAGTTCTTC
v_gene: TRBV19
d_gene: -
j_gene: TRBJ2-1
abundance: -

CDR3aa: CASSQNVLAGGIIYSYNEQFF
CDR3nt: TGTGCCAGCAGCCAGAACGTACTAGCGGGAGGGATTATTTACTCCTACAATGAGCAGTTCTTC
v_gene: TRBV3-1
d_gene: TRBD2
j_gene: TRBJ2-1
abundance: many

CDR3aa: CSARKTGTVYTDTQYF
CDR3nt: TGCAGTGCTAGGAAGACCGGGACAGTCTACACAGATACGCAGTATTTT
v_gene: TRBV20-1
d_gene: TRBD1
j_gene: TRBJ2-3
abundance: many

CDR3aa: CASSFLADIYTDTQYF
CDR3nt: TGTGCCAGCAGTTTTCTAGCGGATATTTACACAGATACGCAGTATTTT
v_gene: TRBV27
d_gene: TRBD2
j_gene: TRBJ2-3
abundance: many

CDR3aa: CASSIGVNTEAFF
CDR3nt: TGTGCCAGTAGTATAGGAGTCAACACTGAAGCTTTCTTT
v_gene: TRBV19
d_gene: -
j_gene: TRBJ1-1
abundance: many

CDR3aa: CASSFGAGTGFRGYTF
CDR3nt: TGTGCCAGCAGCTTCGGAGCCGGGACAGGGTTTCGCGGCTACACCTTC
v_gene: TRBV7-9
d_gene: TRBD1
j_gene: TRBJ1-2
abundance: many

CDR3aa: CASIPDSQGKNIQYF
CDR3nt: TGTGCCAGCATCCCGGACTCGCAAGGGAAAAACATTCAGTACTTC
v_gene: TRBV28
d_gene: -
j_gene: TRBJ2-4
abundance: many

CDR3aa: CASSWGTSPQETQYF
CDR3nt: TGTGCCAGCAGCTGGGGGACTAGTCCTCAAGAGACCCAGTACTTC
v_gene: TRBV9
d_gene: TRBD2
j_gene: TRBJ2-5
abundance: -

CDR3aa: CASKGDRGTSGSNWNEQFF
CDR3nt: TGTGCCAGCAAAGGGGACAGGGGGACTAGCGGGAGTAACTGGAATGAGCAGTTCTTC
v_gene: TRBV6-2/TRBV6-3
d_gene: TRBD2
j_gene: TRBJ2-1
abundance: many

CDR3aa: CASSYSASGDTQYF
CDR3nt: TGTGCCAGCAGTTACTCCGCTAGCGGGGATACGCAGTATTTT
v_gene: TRBV6-8
d_gene: TRBD2
j_gene: TRBJ2-3
abundance: -

CDR3aa: CSVGGVPDTQYF
CDR3nt: TGCAGCGTGGGTGGGGTCCCAGATACGCAGTATTTT
v_gene: TRBV29-1
d_gene: -
j_gene: TRBJ2-3
abundance: -

CDR3aa: CASSLVQGATGELFF
CDR3nt: TGTGCCAGCAGTTTAGTGCAGGGGGCGACCGGGGAGCTGTTTTTT
v_gene: TRBV12-3/TRBV12-4
d_gene: TRBD1
j_gene: TRBJ2-2
abundance: -

CDR3aa: CASSFLHPSRVPKSTEAFF
CDR3nt: TGTGCCAGCAGTTTTCTTCACCCGAGCAGGGTCCCCAAGAGCACTGAAGCTTTCTTT
v_gene: TRBV28
d_gene: -
j_gene: TRBJ1-1
abundance: many

CDR3aa: CASSTRQSPGNTIYF
CDR3nt: TGTGCCAGCAGCACCCGGCAAAGCCCTGGAAACACCATATATTTT
v_gene: TRBV9
d_gene: -
j_gene: TRBJ1-3
abundance: -

CDR3aa: CASKRTSGAPVHEQYF
CDR3nt: TGTGCCAGCAAGCGTACTAGCGGGGCCCCGGTCCACGAGCAGTACTTC
v_gene: TRBV2
d_gene: TRBD2
j_gene: TRBJ2-7
abundance: few

CDR3aa: CASSRRGGVRNEQFF
CDR3nt: TGCGCCAGCAGCCGCCGTGGTGGAGTTCGTAATGAGCAGTTCTTC
v_gene: TRBV4-1
d_gene: -
j_gene: TRBJ2-1
abundance: -

CDR3aa: CASSFNQGRMNTEAFF
CDR3nt: TGTGCCAGCAGTTTTAATCAGGGGAGGATGAACACTGAAGCTTTCTTT
v_gene: TRBV12-3/TRBV12-4
d_gene: -
j_gene: TRBJ1-1
abundance: many

CDR3aa: CASSTGQSSYNEQFF
CDR3nt: TGTGCCAGCAGTACGGGACAGAGCTCCTACAATGAGCAGTTCTTC
v_gene: TRBV2
d_gene: TRBD1
j_gene: TRBJ2-1
abundance: many